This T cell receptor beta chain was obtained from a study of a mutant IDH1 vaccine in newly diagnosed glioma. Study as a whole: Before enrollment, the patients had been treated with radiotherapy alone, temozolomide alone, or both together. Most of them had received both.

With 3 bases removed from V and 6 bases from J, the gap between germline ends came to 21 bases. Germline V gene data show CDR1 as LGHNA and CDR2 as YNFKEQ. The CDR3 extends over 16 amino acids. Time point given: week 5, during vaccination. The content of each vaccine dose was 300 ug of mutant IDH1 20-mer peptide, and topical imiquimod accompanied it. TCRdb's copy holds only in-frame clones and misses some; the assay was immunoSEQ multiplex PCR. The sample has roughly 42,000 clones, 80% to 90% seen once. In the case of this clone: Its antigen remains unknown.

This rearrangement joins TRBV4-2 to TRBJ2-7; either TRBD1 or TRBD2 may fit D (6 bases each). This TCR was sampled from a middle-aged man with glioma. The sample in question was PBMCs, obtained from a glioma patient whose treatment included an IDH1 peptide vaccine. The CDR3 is CASSHPRGRPGGEQYF. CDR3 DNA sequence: TGTGCCAGCAGCCATCCAAGGGGGAGACCCGGGGGCGAGCAGTACTTC.